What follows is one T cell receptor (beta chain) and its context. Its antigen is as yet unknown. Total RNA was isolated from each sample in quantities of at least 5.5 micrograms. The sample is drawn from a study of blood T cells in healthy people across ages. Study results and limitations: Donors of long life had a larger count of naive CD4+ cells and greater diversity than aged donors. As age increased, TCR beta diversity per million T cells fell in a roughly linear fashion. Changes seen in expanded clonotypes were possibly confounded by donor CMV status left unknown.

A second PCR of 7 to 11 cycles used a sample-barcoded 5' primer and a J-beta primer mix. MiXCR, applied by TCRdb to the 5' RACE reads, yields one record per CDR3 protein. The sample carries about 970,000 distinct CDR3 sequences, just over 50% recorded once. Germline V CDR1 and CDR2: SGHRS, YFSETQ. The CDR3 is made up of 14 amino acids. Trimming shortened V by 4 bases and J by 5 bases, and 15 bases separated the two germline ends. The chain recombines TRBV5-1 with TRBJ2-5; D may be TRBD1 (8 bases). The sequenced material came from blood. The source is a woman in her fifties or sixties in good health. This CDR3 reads CASSDNRGGETQYF. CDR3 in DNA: TGCGCCAGCAGCGATAACAGGGGGGGGGAGACCCAGTACTTC. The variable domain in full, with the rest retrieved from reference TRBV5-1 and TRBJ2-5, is KAGVTQTPRYLIKTRGQQVTLSCSPISGHRSVSWYQQTPGQGLQFLFEYFSETQRNKGNFPGRFSGRQFSNSRSEMNVSTLELGDSALYLCASSDNRGGETQYFGPGTRLLVL.